The 10 T cell receptor beta chains listed next were all sequenced from one sample in a study of cytotoxic CD8 clonotypes in ibrutinib-treated CLL. Generated by immunoSEQ multiplex PCR, the TCRdb table keeps only in-frame clones and is missing some. The sample consists of 40,000 or so clones, over 60% of them appearing once. Specimen: PBMCs, collected after 12 months of ibrutinib treatment. These receptors were obtained from a human donor with chronic lymphocytic leukemia.

The chain employs TRBV6-4 and TRBJ1-5, with TRBD1 matching over 8 bases. The CDR3 is made up of 14 amino acids. Germline V CDR1 and CDR2: MRHNA, SNTAGT. V trimming: 3 bases; J trimming: 7 bases; junction bases outside the gene matches: 5. This CDR3 is CASSDRTGFQPQHF. As DNA, the CDR3 is TGTGCCAGCAGTGATCGGACAGGGTTCCAGCCCCAGCATTTT.

The J gene is TRBJ1-1, the V gene TRBV5-1, with TRBD1 matching 9 bases. V dropped 5 bases and J dropped 4; count of bases not matched to a gene: 9. This CDR3 region has 15 residues. Germline V CDR1 and CDR2: SGHRS, YFSETQ. CDR3 loop: CASSLLPGQGTEAFF. The CDR3 coding sequence is TGCGCCAGCAGTTTACTACCGGGACAGGGCACTGAAGCTTTCTTT.

V is TRBV7-6 and J is TRBJ1-6; D uncertain. Looked up from germline, CDR1 is SGHVS and CDR2 is FNYEAQ. Between the trimmed V and J ends, which lost 1 base and 0 bases, there was a span of 4 bases. The CDR3 has 15 amino acids. The CDR3 DNA sequence: TGTGCCAGCAGCTTAGGGGGCTCCTATAATTCACCCCTCCACTTT. It translates to CASSLGGSYNSPLHF.

The V gene is TRBV19, the J gene TRBJ2-7; 10 bases map to TRBD1. V gave up 4 bases and J gave up 3 bases; unmatched junction bases: 6. The CDR3 contains 15 residues. Germline CDR1 LNHDA, CDR2 SQIVND (reference sequence). The CDR3 spells CASSTAGQGIYEQYF. For the CDR3, the DNA is TGTGCCAGTAGTACGGCGGGACAGGGGATCTACGAGCAGTACTTC.

The rearrangement joins TRBV18 to TRBJ1-3; 7 bases map to TRBD1. The CDR3 length is 15 residues. The junction had 2 bases not matched to a gene; V was cut back by 3 bases and J by 0 bases. Germline values: CDR1 KGHSH, CDR2 LQKENI. CDR3: CASSPRDSSGNTIYF. CDR3 bases: TGTGCCAGCTCACCGCGGGACAGCTCTGGAAACACCATATATTTT.

J is TRBJ2-7 and V is TRBV2; D not certain. Germline values: CDR1 SNHLY, CDR2 FYNNEI. The CDR3 contains 11 residues. V was trimmed by 5 bases and J by 7 bases, leaving 9 bases between them. The CDR3: CASSPGREQYF. CDR3 nucleotides: TGTGCCAGCAGTCCCGGGCGGGAGCAGTACTTC.

The chain recombines TRBV28 with TRBJ1-4; no firm D call. This CDR3 region has 11 residues. Germline CDR1 reads MDHEN; CDR2 reads SYDVKM. Trimming cost V 3 bases and J 8 bases, with 4 bases left between them. The CDR3 is CASSFREKLFF. CDR3 coding DNA: TGTGCCAGCAGTTTCAGGGAAAAACTGTTTTTT. Full variable domain (missing parts from reference TRBV28 and TRBJ1-4): DVKVTQSSRYLVKRTGEKVFLECVQDMDHENMFWYRQDPGLGLRLIYFSYDVKMKEKGDIPEGYSVSREKKERFSLILESASTNQTSMYLCASSFREKLFFGSGTQLSVL.

The chain links TRBV7-2 to TRBJ1-2; TRBD1 matches 7 bases. The CDR3 runs 15 residues. Germline V CDR1 and CDR2: SGHTA, FQGNSA. V gave up 4 bases and J gave up 4 bases; unmatched junction bases: 9. CDR3: CASSSRDSGVYGYTF. As DNA, the CDR3 is TGTGCCAGCAGCTCAAGGGACAGTGGTGTCTATGGCTACACCTTC.

The rearrangement links TRBV19 to TRBJ2-7, with 10 bases matching TRBD1. The germline gives CDR1 LNHDA, CDR2 SQIVND (reference sequence). The length of the CDR3 is 16 residues. The trim removed 1 base at V and 2 bases at J, leaving 5 bases unmatched. CDR3 sequence: CASSIAGQGGTYEQYF. CDR3 nucleotide sequence: TGTGCCAGTAGTATAGCCGGACAGGGGGGGACCTACGAGCAGTACTTC.

The chain is built from TRBV9 and TRBJ2-7, with TRBD2 as a possible D gene (5 bases). V was pared by 2 bases and J by 0 bases, with 9 bases between. This CDR3 has 14 residues. The germline CDR1 and CDR2 sequences are SGDLS and YYNGEE. CDR3 region: CASSVGVNSYEQYF. In DNA, the CDR3 is TGTGCCAGCAGCGTCGGGGTTAACTCCTACGAGCAGTACTTC.